These 32 T cell receptor beta chains were all obtained from the same sample, sequenced in a study of beta chain features in type 1 diabetes. Since all of the isolated RNA was reverse transcribed, expressed TCRB transcripts were what got sequenced. Profiled with immunoSEQ multiplex PCR; TCRdb holds only in-frame clones, not every one. Among 240,000 or so clones listed, roughly two thirds were seen once. The sequencing input was naive CD4+ T cells from blood. These receptor sequences come from a man aged 25 to 40 in good health.

The V and J genes are TRBV30 and TRBJ2-2; TRBD1 matches 7 bases. The CDR3 has 14 amino acids. Germline CDR1 is GTSNPN and CDR2 is SVGIG (reference sequence). V gave up 5 bases and J gave up 4 bases; unmatched junction bases: 7. CDR3 amino acids: CAWFPGGVTGELFF. DNA of the CDR3: TGTGCCTGGTTTCCAGGGGGAGTCACCGGGGAGCTGTTTTTT.

The J gene is TRBJ2-5, the V gene TRBV30, with D possibly matching TRBD1 (5 bases). This CDR3 is built from 14 residues. Germline CDR1 and CDR2: GTSNPN and SVGIG (reference sequence). Trimming stripped 0 bases from V and 2 bases from J, with 10 bases between. CDR3 sequence: CAWSVRGGQETQYF. In DNA form, the CDR3 reads TGTGCCTGGAGTGTAAGGGGTGGTCAAGAGACCCAGTACTTC.

The table lists this clone with a few counts. CDR3 loop: CASSDGRGRGEYNEQFF. CDR3 bases: TGTGCCAGCAGTGATGGCCGGGGCCGAGGGGAATACAATGAGCAGTTCTTC. The V and J genes are TRBV6-1 and TRBJ2-1; D might be TRBD1 or TRBD2, each matching 5 bases. The germline V and J ends were trimmed by 3 bases and 4 bases, with 19 bases remaining between them. The CDR3 sequence is 17 residues long. Germline-derived CDR1 and CDR2 are MNHNS and SASEGT.

Only one count was recorded for this clone. This rearrangement joins TRBV30 to TRBJ2-1; D perhaps matches TRBD2 (6 bases). CDR1 and CDR2 (germline): GTSNPN, SVGIG (reference sequence). Trimming left V 0 bases short and J 3 bases short, with 12 bases between. The CDR3 is made up of 15 amino acids. The DNA of the CDR3 is TGTGCCTGGAGTGTAGGGCACGGGAGCTACAATGAGCAGTTCTTC. It yields the protein CAWSVGHGSYNEQFF.

In this sample, this clone turned up once. The chain links TRBV7-9 to TRBJ2-3; possible D gene TRBD1, 5 bases. Deletions cut 0 bases from V and 7 bases from J, with 17 bases between. The CDR3 sequence is 16 residues long. From germline, CDR1 is SEHNR and CDR2 FQNEAQ (reference sequence). The CDR3 sequence is CASSLAPASGANTQYF. CDR3 bases: TGTGCCAGCAGCTTAGCGCCGGCTAGTGGGGCAAATACGCAGTATTTT.

This chain joins TRBV30 and TRBJ1-2, with D possibly being TRBD1 (5 bases). Germline CDR1 GTSNPN, CDR2 SVGIG (reference sequence). The CDR3 sequence is 13 residues long. Trimming pared 4 bases from V and 2 bases from J, leaving 11 bases between. CDR3 protein: CAWTPRQNYGYTF. In DNA, the CDR3 is TGTGCCTGGACGCCCCGACAGAACTATGGCTACACCTTC. The complete variable domain, with remaining parts taken from reference TRBV30 and TRBJ1-2, reads SQTIHQWPATLVQPVGSPLSLECTVEGTSNPNLYWYRQAAGRGLQLLFYSVGIGQISSEVPQNLSASRPQDRQFILSSKKLLLSDSGFYLCAWTPRQNYGYTFGSGTRLTVV.

The chain has TRBV9 and TRBJ2-5; D may be TRBD1 or TRBD2 (5 bases each). CDR1 and CDR2 from the germline V gene are SGDLS and YYNGEE. The CDR3 length is 14 residues. Trimming shortened V by 0 bases and J by 5 bases, and 11 bases separated the two germline ends. The CDR3 nucleotides read TGTGCCAGCAGCGTAGGAGTAGGGACGGAGACCCAGTACTTC. Its protein is CASSVGVGTETQYF.

The genes are TRBV7-9 and TRBJ2-5, with D perhaps given as TRBD1 or TRBD2 (6 bases each). V lost 3 bases, J lost 5 bases, and 16 bases lay in between. Germline V lookup: CDR1 SEHNR, CDR2 FQNEAQ (reference sequence). There are 15 residues in the CDR3. The CDR3 DNA is TGTGCCAGCAGCTTTTATATGGGGGGCGAGGAGACCCAGTACTTC. Translation gives CASSFYMGGEETQYF.

This clone turned up a few times. V usage is TRBV7-2 and J usage is TRBJ2-4, with a possible D match to TRBD2 (6 bases). V lost 3 bases and J 0 bases, leaving 12 bases between the germline ends. The CDR3 is 16 amino acids. Germline lookup yields CDR1 SGHTA and CDR2 FQGNSA. For the CDR3, the DNA is TGTGCCAGCAGCTTCGTGGGAGGACTAGCCAAAAACATTCAGTACTTC. This gives the protein CASSFVGGLAKNIQYF.

The rearrangement uses TRBV29-1 and TRBJ2-7, with 7 nucleotides matching TRBD1. The germline V gene has CDR1 SQVTM and CDR2 ANQGSEA. The length of the CDR3 is 14 residues. The V and J ends lost 3 bases and 2 bases, in that order; junction bases with no gene match: 7. The CDR3 DNA sequence: TGCAGCGTTGATGCCGGGACAGCAACCTACGAGCAGTACTTC. Its protein product is CSVDAGTATYEQYF.

This rearrangement joins TRBV30 to TRBJ1-1; 7 bases fit TRBD1. Trimming cost V 1 base and J 2 bases; bases outside gene matches: 4. The CDR3 runs to 14 residues. Germline V gene data show CDR1 as GTSNPN and CDR2 as SVGIG (reference sequence). Written as DNA, the CDR3 is TGTGCCTGGAGTGCCCGGACAGGCAACACTGAAGCTTTCTTT. Its protein is CAWSARTGNTEAFF. Supplemented by reference TRBV30 and TRBJ1-1, the full variable domain reads SQTIHQWPATLVQPVGSPLSLECTVEGTSNPNLYWYRQAAGRGLQLLFYSVGIGQISSEVPQNLSASRPQDRQFILSSKKLLLSDSGFYLCAWSARTGNTEAFFGQGTRLTVV.

This clone was found a few times. This chain uses TRBV30 with TRBJ2-5; D is possibly TRBD2 (5 bases). V dropped 3 bases and J dropped 7 bases, with 18 bases sitting between them. Looked up from germline, CDR1 is GTSNPN and CDR2 is SVGIG (reference sequence). The CDR3 runs to 14 residues. DNA of the CDR3: TGTGCCTGGAGCGTCGACTACCTTGAGCGGACCCAGTACTTC. Translating gives CAWSVDYLERTQYF.

The chain employs TRBV15 and TRBJ1-2, with a possible D match to TRBD1 (5 bases). The V and J ends lost 2 bases and 3 bases respectively, with 10 bases between them. This CDR3 is 14 amino acids long. Germline V gene data show CDR1 as LNHNV and CDR2 as YYDKDF (reference sequence). CDR3 DNA sequence: TGTGCCACCAGCAGATCGGCAGGGCACTATGGCTACACCTTC. It yields the protein CATSRSAGHYGYTF.

The V and J genes are TRBV27 and TRBJ2-6, with unresolved D. The V end lost 5 bases, the J end lost 0 bases, and 5 bases lay between the germline ends. CDR3 length: 14 amino acids. Germline-derived CDR1 and CDR2 are MNHEY and SMNVEV (reference sequence). The CDR3 DNA reads TGTGCCAGCAGTCTTAACTCTGGGGCCAACGTCCTGACTTTC. Protein sequence: CASSLNSGANVLTF.

This chain connects TRBV12-5 to TRBJ2-1, with 8 nucleotides matching TRBD2. In germline, CDR1 is LGHNT, CDR2 FRNRAP. With 6 bases clipped from V and 1 base from J, the junction kept 11 bases outside the gene matches. CDR3 length: 17 amino acids. CDR3 sequence (DNA): TGTGCTAGTGGAGTGGTAGTAGCGGGGATTTCCTACAATGAGCAGTTCTTC. This encodes CASGVVVAGISYNEQFF.

The V and J genes are TRBV30 and TRBJ1-2, with a tentative D call TRBD1 (6 bases). Germline assignment: CDR1 GTSNPN and CDR2 SVGIG (reference sequence). This CDR3 has 14 residues. V was cut by 2 bases and J by 3 bases, with 13 bases left in between. CDR3 in amino acids: CAWSTSHRDYGYTF. CDR3 DNA sequence: TGTGCCTGGAGTACCTCACACAGGGACTATGGCTACACCTTC.

The chain recombines TRBV30 with TRBJ2-2; 9 bases map to TRBD2. Looked up from germline, CDR1 is GTSNPN and CDR2 is SVGIG (reference sequence). V lost 0 bases to trimming and J lost 0 bases; unmatched junction nucleotides: 5. CDR3 size: 17 residues. DNA for the CDR3: TGTGCCTGGAGTGTCAGGCTAGCGGGATCGAACACCGGGGAGCTGTTTTTT. Encoded protein: CAWSVRLAGSNTGELFF.

This clone was detected only a few times. The chain combines TRBV4-3 with TRBJ2-5, with 12 nucleotides matching TRBD1. Germline-derived CDR1 and CDR2 are LGHNA and YSLEER. Trimming removed 2 bases from V and 5 bases from J; junction bases left unmatched: 12. This CDR3 comprises 18 residues. The chain's CDR3 is CASSQMVPGQGAGETQYF. The CDR3 DNA follows: TGCGCCAGCAGCCAAATGGTCCCGGGACAGGGGGCCGGGGAGACCCAGTACTTC.

This clone was recorded a few times. The chain is built from TRBV21-1 and TRBJ2-7. TRBV21-1 is an annotated pseudogene. The CDR3 sequence is 14 residues long. The DNA of the CDR3 is TGTGCCAGCAGCAGCCCTGCCCCAAACTACGAGCAGTACTTC. Its protein is CASSSPAPNYEQYF.

The V gene is TRBV7-2, the J gene TRBJ2-7, with 8 bases lining up with TRBD1. CDR3 length: 13 amino acids. V was clipped by 4 bases and J by 5 bases; unmatched bases: 4. CDR1 is SGHTA, CDR2 FQGNSA, per germline. CDR3 amino acids: CASSSDREHEQYF. In nucleotides, the CDR3 is TGTGCCAGCAGCTCGGACAGGGAGCACGAGCAGTACTTC.

This clone was seen a few times. V is TRBV29-1 and J is TRBJ2-1; D perhaps matches TRBD1 (6 bases). Germline values: CDR1 SQVTM, CDR2 ANQGSEA. This CDR3 comprises 15 residues. V was cut by 4 bases and J by 9 bases, with 22 bases left in between. The CDR3 sequence: CSVGPYLGAATEQFF. The DNA of the CDR3 is TGCAGCGTTGGCCCGTATTTGGGGGCGGCGACTGAGCAGTTCTTC.

The V call is TRBV15, the J call TRBJ1-2; D is perhaps TRBD1 (6 bases). From germline, CDR1 is LNHNV and CDR2 YYDKDF (reference sequence). This CDR3 contains 15 residues. V dropped 5 bases and J dropped 3 bases, with 16 bases sitting between them. CDR3 region: CATSSRQVADYGYTF. The CDR3 nucleotides read TGTGCCACCAGCTCCCGACAGGTTGCCGACTATGGCTACACCTTC.

The chain links TRBV2 to TRBJ2-7; tentatively, D is TRBD2 (6 bases). The CDR3 sequence is 15 residues long. Germline V gives CDR1 SNHLY, CDR2 FYNNEI. Trimming pared 6 bases from V and 1 base from J, leaving 16 bases between. The CDR3 protein is CASRAGLRESYEQYF. DNA of the CDR3: TGTGCCAGCAGGGCCGGGCTGCGGGAATCCTACGAGCAGTACTTC.

To note about this clone: The same CDR3 arises from other DNA sequences in this sample as well. J is TRBJ2-1 and V is TRBV30; TRBD2 agrees at 10 bases. Germline V gives CDR1 GTSNPN, CDR2 SVGIG (reference sequence). The V and J ends lost 0 bases and 4 bases, in that order; junction bases with no gene match: 3. The CDR3 is 15 amino acids. The CDR3 DNA sequence: TGTGCCTGGAGTGTACGAGCGGGAGGGTACAATGAGCAGTTCTTC. Residues: CAWSVRAGGYNEQFF.

The chain has TRBV14 and TRBJ2-5; D possibly corresponds to TRBD1 (5 bases). V lost 0 bases to trimming and J lost 4 bases, with 18 bases between them. Germline V CDR1 and CDR2: SGHDN, FVKESK. This CDR3 region has 17 residues. CDR3: CASSQDLWGLSRETQYF. DNA for the CDR3: TGTGCCAGCAGCCAAGATCTTTGGGGCTTGAGTCGAGAGACCCAGTACTTC.

The rearrangement links TRBV29-1 to TRBJ2-5; 7 positions match TRBD1. The CDR3 consists of 14 residues. Germline CDR1 is SQVTM and CDR2 is ANQGSEA. The J segment lost 3 bases and the V segment lost 3 bases, leaving 7 bases of the junction unmatched. CDR3 in DNA: TGCAGCGTTGAGGGAACTGACAGGGAAGAGACCCAGTACTTC. This encodes CSVEGTDREETQYF.

This clone was seen a single time. The V gene is TRBV28, the J gene TRBJ2-5; the D is unclear. V was pared by 4 bases and J by 2 bases, with 17 bases between. There are 16 residues in the CDR3. Per germline, CDR1 MDHEN and CDR2 SYDVKM. In nucleotides, the CDR3 is TGTGCCAGCAGTTATGGGATCGCAGGCAAACAAGAGACCCAGTACTTC. It encodes CASSYGIAGKQETQYF.

This chain connects TRBV25-1 to TRBJ1-1, with D maybe TRBD1 (6 bases). Trimming stripped 6 bases from V and 0 bases from J, with 14 bases between. The CDR3 loop spans 15 amino acids. Germline V gene data show CDR1 as MGHDK and CDR2 as SYGVNS. CDR3 DNA sequence: TGTGCCAGCAGGGGACATGGGTTTTTGAACACTGAAGCTTTCTTT. Protein: CASRGHGFLNTEAFF.

This clone was seen a few times. The chain employs TRBV5-1 and TRBJ2-7, with 8 bases identical to TRBD1. CDR1 and CDR2 from the germline V gene are SGHRS and YFSETQ. This CDR3 comprises 14 residues. J gave up 1 base and V 2 bases, and 2 bases lay outside the gene matches. CDR3 sequence reads: CASSFDRGSYEQYF. The CDR3 DNA follows: TGCGCCAGCAGCTTTGACAGGGGATCCTACGAGCAGTACTTC.

The gene calls are TRBV29-1 and TRBJ2-7; D is possibly TRBD1 (5 bases). The CDR3 has 15 residues. The germline V gene has CDR1 SQVTM and CDR2 ANQGSEA. V was pared by 0 bases and J by 5 bases, with 17 bases between. DNA for the CDR3: TGCAGCGTTGAAGAGCTCGTGCAGGGCATCGACGAGCAGTACTTC. Amino acids: CSVEELVQGIDEQYF.

This sequence joins TRBV18 and TRBJ2-3; no reliable D call. CDR1 is KGHSH and CDR2 is LQKENI in the germline V gene. The germline V and J ends were trimmed by 3 bases and 5 bases, with 24 bases remaining between them. This CDR3 has 18 amino acids. In nucleotides, the CDR3 is TGTGCCAGCTCACCCAGACCGTCCCCGGCCCAAGGCGGAGATACGCAGTATTTT. Amino acid sequence: CASSPRPSPAQGGDTQYF.

The chain is built from TRBV29-1 and TRBJ2-7, with 7 bases fitting TRBD1. Germline V gene data show CDR1 as SQVTM and CDR2 as ANQGSEA. This CDR3 has 10 amino acids. V lost 6 bases and J lost 12; bases outside the gene matches: 8. The CDR3 loop is CSVRDSEVYF. Here the CDR3 DNA reads TGCAGCGTCCGGGACAGTGAGGTGTACTTC.